Listed below are T cell receptor beta chains from one sample, sequenced in a study of T cell repertoires in ileal Crohn's disease. Some clones are missing from TCRdb's copy, which holds only in-frame ones; the method was immunoSEQ multiplex PCR. The profile covers approximately 13,000 clones, with less than 90% appearing a single time and under 6.5% taken by the ten largest. The sequenced material came from ileal tissue. The receptors derive from an adult with Crohn's disease. Each CDR3 is given with its conserved first and last residue. Fields, in order: J gene, clone size, V gene, D gene, CDR3 protein, CDR3 DNA. A D gene is named only where the DNA matches it firmly. Clone size is shown for a subset of rows, as once, few, many or a class of expanded clone.

TRBJ2-5 | NA | TRBV6-1 | NA | CASSGEGGAKTQYF | TGTGCCAGCAGTGGGGAAGGGGGGGCAAAGACCCAGTACTTC
TRBJ1-6 | few | TRBV7-2 | TRBD1 | CASSSRQGSNSPLHF | TGTGCCAGCAGCTCCCGACAGGGGTCAAATTCACCCCTCCACTTT
TRBJ2-7 | once | TRBV7-2 | TRBD1 | CASSLQGQNYEQYF | TGTGCCAGCAGCCTCCAGGGACAGAACTACGAGCAGTACTTC
TRBJ2-5 | NA | TRBV7-2 | TRBD2 | CASSSGLAGGRQETQYF | TGTGCCAGCAGCTCGGGACTAGCGGGAGGGAGGCAAGAGACCCAGTACTTC
TRBJ2-1 | NA | TRBV7-8 | TRBD1 | CASSSRQGPPNEQFF | TGTGCCAGCAGCTCCCGACAGGGGCCCCCCAATGAGCAGTTCTTC
TRBJ1-2 | NA | TRBV28 | TRBD1 | CASSFGQGNYGYTF | TGTGCCAGCAGTTTTGGACAGGGAAACTATGGCTACACCTTC
TRBJ2-2 | few | TRBV4-1 | NA | CASSQDLIAGELFF | TGCGCCAGCAGCCAAGATCTTATAGCCGGGGAGCTGTTTTTT
TRBJ1-5 | NA | TRBV6-5 | NA | CATRTGGINQPQHF | TGTGCCACCAGGACGGGGGGCATCAATCAGCCCCAGCATTTT
TRBJ2-1 | NA | TRBV30 | TRBD2 | CAWNSGEAGNEQFF | TGTGCCTGGAATAGCGGGGAGGCTGGAAATGAGCAGTTCTTC
TRBJ1-6 | NA | TRBV30 | TRBD1 | CACRTGNDNSPLHF | TGTGCCTGCCGGACAGGGAATGATAATTCACCCCTCCACTTT
TRBJ2-3 | NA | TRBV5-6 | TRBD1 | CASSLGTGFTDTQYF | TGTGCCAGCAGCTTGGGGACAGGGTTCACAGATACGCAGTATTTT
TRBJ2-1 | NA | TRBV6-5 | NA | CASSYTDRGTYNEQFF | TGTGCCAGCAGTTATACAGACCGTGGAACTTACAATGAGCAGTTCTTC
TRBJ1-4 | NA | TRBV2 | NA | CASLPGTRNEKLFF | TGTGCCAGTCTACCTGGGACAAGGAATGAAAAACTGTTTTTT
TRBJ1-5 | NA | TRBV10-2 | NA | CASSEGRAGNQPQHF | TGCGCCAGCAGTGAGGGCCGGGCGGGTAATCAGCCCCAGCATTTT
TRBJ2-7 | NA | TRBV7-8 | NA | CASSTRQEYYEQYF | TGTGCCAGCAGCACCCGACAGGAGTACTACGAGCAGTACTTC
TRBJ2-2 | NA | TRBV2 | NA | CASRGGNTGELFF | TGTGCCAGCAGGGGGGGGAACACCGGGGAGCTGTTTTTT
TRBJ1-1 | NA | TRBV19 | TRBD1 | CASSKVTGANTEAFF | TGTGCCAGTAGTAAAGTGACAGGGGCGAACACTGAAGCTTTCTTT
TRBJ1-5 | NA | TRBV30 | NA | CAWQSGRQLNQPQHF | TGTGCCTGGCAAAGTGGAAGACAGCTTAATCAGCCCCAGCATTTT
TRBJ1-4 | NA | TRBV6-4 | NA | CASSDPDGGNEKLFF | TGTGCCAGCAGTGACCCGGACGGGGGTAATGAAAAACTGTTTTTT
TRBJ1-2 | NA | TRBV11-2 | NA | CASSPGVGPLHPSYGYTF | TGTGCCAGCAGCCCTGGGGTGGGGCCCTTACACCCTAGCTATGGCTACACCTTC
TRBJ2-2 | NA | TRBV28 | TRBD2 | CASSKGLAVTPGELFF | TGTGCCAGCAGTAAAGGCCTAGCGGTAACCCCCGGGGAGCTGTTTTTT
TRBJ1-5 | NA | TRBV29-1 | TRBD1 | CSVEGGGSGTQHF | TGCAGCGTTGAAGGAGGGGGCTCTGGGACCCAGCATTTT